The entry below gives a single T cell receptor (beta chain) sequence along with its context. In the source study's methods: Reference gene primer amplification yielded estimated nucleated cell counts. Clones were sequenced by immunoSEQ multiplex PCR, and TCRdb holds only the in-frame ones, with some missing. That table is the source of V, J and clone size, and D and trimming were worked out from the DNA. The data show roughly 17,000 clones, roughly 89% seen once. These data originate in a study of blood T cell repertoires in COVID-19. Overall study: Sites in the United States, Italy and Spain provided acute and convalescent COVID-19 samples. T cells, B-cell-depleted T cells, or PBMCs supplied cDNA or gDNA.

The ends lost 5 bases at V and 3 bases at J; junction bases unmatched: 2. Germline V lookup: CDR1 MDHEN, CDR2 SYDVKM. The length of the CDR3 is 13 residues. This TCR derives from a human donor in a cohort sampled during active COVID-19. Sequenced material: peripheral blood. V usage is TRBV28 and J usage is TRBJ2-5, with 8 bases aligning to TRBD1. The CDR3 DNA is TGTGCCAGCAGTACGGACAGGGAAGAGACCCAGTACTTC. Residues: CASSTDREETQYF.